These T cell receptor beta chains were read from a single sample in a study of early T cells in non-severe SARS-CoV-2 infection. TCRdb processed the 5' RACE reads anew with MiXCR; each CDR3 protein has one entry. The table lists 30,000 or so distinct CDR3 sequences, around 5% of them singletons. The sequencing sample was made of whole blood. These TCRs come from an adult who was a healthcare worker with PCR-confirmed SARS-CoV-2 infection or an uninfected control (not recorded which). Each CDR3 is given with its conserved first and last residue. The order of the fields is V gene, CDR3 length, D gene, J gene, clone size, CDR3 DNA, CDR3 protein. A D gene is named only where the DNA matches it firmly. A row's size may be missing; if present it is once, few, many or a size class.

V: TRBV20-1
length: 12
D: TRBD2
J: TRBJ2-1
size: -
DNA: TGCAGTGCCGGGACTAGCTACAATGAGCAGTTCTTC
CDR3: CSAGTSYNEQFF

V: TRBV20-1
length: 13
D: -
J: TRBJ2-7
size: many
DNA: TGCAGTGCTAGAGCCGCTAGGGACTACGAGCAGTACTTC
CDR3: CSARAARDYEQYF

V: TRBV10-3
length: 14
D: -
J: TRBJ1-1
size: -
DNA: TGTGCCATCAGTGGCACAGTAAAGAACACTGAAGCTTTCTTT
CDR3: CAISGTVKNTEAFF

V: TRBV24-1
length: 12
D: -
J: TRBJ2-2
size: many
DNA: TGTGCCACCAGTGAAAGGACCGGGGAGCTGTTTTTT
CDR3: CATSERTGELFF

V: TRBV5-1
length: 11
D: -
J: TRBJ1-1
size: few
DNA: TGCGCCAGCAGTTCGGACACTGAAGCTTTCTTT
CDR3: CASSSDTEAFF

V: TRBV12-3/TRBV12-4
length: 12
D: -
J: TRBJ1-5
size: many
DNA: TGTGCCAGCAGTTTCGTGGATCAGCCCCAGCATTTT
CDR3: CASSFVDQPQHF

V: TRBV6-2/TRBV6-3
length: 13
D: -
J: TRBJ1-5
size: many
DNA: TGTGCCAGCAGTTACTTAACCAATCAGCCCCAGCATTTT
CDR3: CASSYLTNQPQHF

V: TRBV25-1
length: 12
D: -
J: TRBJ1-2
size: many
DNA: TGTGCCAGCAGTGAATATAGCTATGGCTACACCTTC
CDR3: CASSEYSYGYTF

V: TRBV21-1
length: 20
D: -
J: TRBJ2-4
size: many
DNA: TGTGCCAGCAGCAACCCCGAATCACAGGGGCACGGGGGAGGAAAAAACATTCAGTACTTC
CDR3: CASSNPESQGHGGGKNIQYF

V: TRBV5-4
length: 12
D: -
J: TRBJ2-3
size: many
DNA: TGTGCCAGCAGCCCCCTTGGAGATACGCAGTATTTT
CDR3: CASSPLGDTQYF

V: TRBV19
length: 18
D: -
J: TRBJ2-6
size: few
DNA: TGTGCCAGTAGTATAGACCCTAAAGGCCGACCTGGGGCCAACGTCCTGACTTTC
CDR3: CASSIDPKGRPGANVLTF

V: TRBV7-8
length: 15
D: TRBD2
J: TRBJ2-5
size: many
DNA: TGTGCCAGCAGCTTAGGTTTAGCGGGAGGGAAGACCCAGTACTTC
CDR3: CASSLGLAGGKTQYF

V: TRBV3-1
length: 18
D: -
J: TRBJ2-6
size: many
DNA: TGTGCCAGCAGCCTCCCGGGAACCTACTCTTCTGGGGCCAACGTCCTGACTTTC
CDR3: CASSLPGTYSSGANVLTF

V: TRBV20-1
length: 11
D: -
J: TRBJ2-1
size: many
DNA: TGCAGTGCTAGTCAGGACAATGAGCAGTTCTTC
CDR3: CSASQDNEQFF

V: TRBV7-6
length: 15
D: -
J: TRBJ2-1
size: many
DNA: TGTGCCAGCAGCCCGACGGTGGGCGAAGGCAATGAGCAGTTCTTC
CDR3: CASSPTVGEGNEQFF

V: TRBV29-1
length: 16
D: TRBD2
J: TRBJ2-3
size: many
DNA: TGCAGCGTCTCGGGGGAAGCGGGAGGGAGACCAGATACGCAGTATTTT
CDR3: CSVSGEAGGRPDTQYF

V: TRBV7-6
length: 17
D: TRBD2
J: TRBJ2-3
size: many
DNA: TGTGCCAGCAGCTCCCCCGTTAGCGGGGAACTCACAGATACGCAGTATTTT
CDR3: CASSSPVSGELTDTQYF

V: TRBV7-3
length: 14
D: -
J: TRBJ2-2
size: few
DNA: TGTGCCAGCAGCCCAGGGGTAGCGCCCGGGGAGCTGTTTTTT
CDR3: CASSPGVAPGELFF

V: TRBV4-1
length: 16
D: TRBD1
J: TRBJ2-3
size: many
DNA: TGCGCCAGCAGCCAAGGAAATCAGGGGGCGCAAAATACGCAGTATTTT
CDR3: CASSQGNQGAQNTQYF

V: TRBV15
length: 17
D: TRBD2
J: TRBJ2-5
size: many
DNA: TGTGCCACCAGCAGAGAAGGGCCTAGCGGGAGAGGAGAGACCCAGTACTTC
CDR3: CATSREGPSGRGETQYF

V: TRBV28
length: 14
D: -
J: TRBJ1-1
size: many
DNA: TGTGCCAGCAGTTTCCCGGGAAAGGACACTGAAGCTTTCTTT
CDR3: CASSFPGKDTEAFF

V: TRBV6-1
length: 14
D: TRBD2
J: TRBJ2-1
size: many
DNA: TGTGCCAGCAAATGGGAGCGGGATGGGAATGAGCAGTTCTTC
CDR3: CASKWERDGNEQFF

V: TRBV2
length: 12
D: -
J: TRBJ2-1
size: many
DNA: TGTGCCAGCAGTGATAGTGGGAATGAGCAGTTCTTC
CDR3: CASSDSGNEQFF

V: TRBV7-2
length: 18
D: TRBD2
J: TRBJ2-2
size: many
DNA: TGTGCCAGCAGCCCTGGACTAGCGGGAGATTCCGGAGCCGGGGAGCTGTTTTTT
CDR3: CASSPGLAGDSGAGELFF

V: TRBV6-2/TRBV6-3
length: 15
D: -
J: TRBJ1-2
size: many
DNA: TGTGCCAGCAGTTCTCTCGGGGCCAGAATCTATGGCTACACCTTC
CDR3: CASSSLGARIYGYTF

V: TRBV7-2
length: 14
D: TRBD2
J: TRBJ2-7
size: medium-sized
DNA: TGTGCCAGCAGCCCCAGCGGGGGGTACTACGAGCAGTACTTC
CDR3: CASSPSGGYYEQYF

V: TRBV18
length: 12
D: TRBD1
J: TRBJ1-6
size: many
DNA: TGTGCCAGCTCACCGGACAGGGAGATACTCCACTTT
CDR3: CASSPDREILHF

V: TRBV27
length: 13
D: -
J: TRBJ1-1
size: -
DNA: TGTGCCAGCAGTTTATCCAGGAACACTGAAGCTTTCTTT
CDR3: CASSLSRNTEAFF

V: TRBV20-1
length: 13
D: TRBD1
J: TRBJ2-7
size: few
DNA: TGCAGTCCCAAACAGGGGATTTCCTACGAGCAGTACTTC
CDR3: CSPKQGISYEQYF

V: TRBV7-8
length: 14
D: -
J: TRBJ2-5
size: many
DNA: TGTGCCAGCAGCTCGGACCTGGGGACGGTGACCCAGTACTTC
CDR3: CASSSDLGTVTQYF

V: TRBV28
length: 13
D: -
J: TRBJ2-7
size: -
DNA: TGTGCCAGCACGGTGGCAGGGGCCTACGAGCAGTACTTC
CDR3: CASTVAGAYEQYF

V: TRBV2
length: 12
D: -
J: TRBJ2-4
size: -
DNA: TGTGCCAGCAGTGGACTTCTAAACATTCAGTACTTC
CDR3: CASSGLLNIQYF

V: TRBV18
length: 14
D: TRBD2
J: TRBJ2-3
size: many
DNA: TGTGCCAGCTCACGAACTAGCGGGTCGGATACGCAGTATTTT
CDR3: CASSRTSGSDTQYF

V: TRBV18
length: 15
D: -
J: TRBJ2-1
size: many
DNA: TGTGCCAGCTCACTGATGACCGGGTATTTGAATGAGCAGTTCTTC
CDR3: CASSLMTGYLNEQFF

V: TRBV3-1
length: 16
D: -
J: TRBJ1-2
size: few
DNA: TGTGCCAGCAGCCAAACTTGGAGGGGCGCGGGCTATGGCTACACCTTC
CDR3: CASSQTWRGAGYGYTF

V: TRBV11-2
length: 15
D: TRBD1
J: TRBJ2-7
size: -
DNA: TGTGCCAGCAGCTTGGAAGGGACAGGCGACTACGAGCAGTACTTC
CDR3: CASSLEGTGDYEQYF

V: TRBV19
length: 15
D: -
J: TRBJ2-1
size: many
DNA: TGTGCCAGTAGTATACAACAAGGGAATAACAATGAGCAGTTCTTC
CDR3: CASSIQQGNNNEQFF

V: TRBV28
length: 17
D: -
J: TRBJ2-5
size: medium-sized
DNA: TGTGCCAGCAGTTCCCCCTTAGACAGGCCCACCAAAGAGACCCAGTACTTC
CDR3: CASSSPLDRPTKETQYF

V: TRBV12-3/TRBV12-4
length: 15
D: -
J: TRBJ1-3
size: few
DNA: TGTGCCAGCAGTTTCTTGGCCGTCTCTGGAAACACCATATATTTT
CDR3: CASSFLAVSGNTIYF

V: TRBV6-5
length: 14
D: TRBD1
J: TRBJ2-7
size: few
DNA: TGTGCCAGCAGCTGGGACAGGGGAAACTACGAGCAGTACTTC
CDR3: CASSWDRGNYEQYF

V: TRBV7-9
length: 15
D: TRBD2
J: TRBJ2-1
size: many
DNA: TGTGCCAGCAGCTGGACTAGCGGGTCCTACAATGAGCAGTTCTTC
CDR3: CASSWTSGSYNEQFF

V: TRBV10-3
length: 13
D: -
J: TRBJ2-7
size: many
DNA: TGTGCCATCAGTGAGTCAGGTTCCTACGAGCAGTACTTC
CDR3: CAISESGSYEQYF

V: TRBV12-3/TRBV12-4
length: 13
D: -
J: TRBJ2-7
size: many
DNA: TGTGCCAGCAGCAGGGGGGAGAACCACGAGCAGTACTTC
CDR3: CASSRGENHEQYF

V: TRBV19
length: 13
D: -
J: TRBJ1-5
size: -
DNA: TGTGCCAGTGGGTATTATGACAATCAGCCCCAGCATTTT
CDR3: CASGYYDNQPQHF

V: TRBV5-5
length: 14
D: -
J: TRBJ2-1
size: many
DNA: TGTGCCAGCAGCTACCAACTAGCCTGGAATGAGCAGTTCTTC
CDR3: CASSYQLAWNEQFF

V: TRBV7-9
length: 13
D: -
J: TRBJ2-1
size: many
DNA: TGTGCCAGCAGCCCTCGCTACGAACATGAGCAGTTCTTC
CDR3: CASSPRYEHEQFF

V: TRBV12-3/TRBV12-4
length: 15
D: -
J: TRBJ2-2
size: many
DNA: TGTGCCAGCAAAGCTCCGGGCCCCCGGGCGGGGGAGCTGTTTTTT
CDR3: CASKAPGPRAGELFF

V: TRBV4-2
length: 17
D: TRBD2
J: TRBJ2-3
size: few
DNA: TGTGCCAGCAGCCAAGATCTCGGGGGAGGGCCTACAGATACGCAGTATTTT
CDR3: CASSQDLGGGPTDTQYF

V: TRBV27
length: 15
D: TRBD1
J: TRBJ2-4
size: few
DNA: TGTGCCAGCAGTCGTATCCGGGACAGCAAAAACATTCAGTACTTC
CDR3: CASSRIRDSKNIQYF

V: TRBV28
length: 15
D: TRBD2
J: TRBJ2-1
size: many
DNA: TGTGCCAGCAGAAGCGGGGGTCGCTCCTACAATGAGCAGTTCTTC
CDR3: CASRSGGRSYNEQFF

V: TRBV7-6
length: 14
D: -
J: TRBJ1-6
size: many
DNA: TGTGCCAGCAGCCTAGGGAAGGGGTATTCACCCCTCCACTTT
CDR3: CASSLGKGYSPLHF

V: TRBV11-2
length: 13
D: -
J: TRBJ1-5
size: many
DNA: TGTGCCAGCAGCTTAGATCTCAATCAGCCCCAGCATTTT
CDR3: CASSLDLNQPQHF

V: TRBV27
length: 13
D: -
J: TRBJ1-1
size: many
DNA: TGTGCCAGCAGTTCAACAACGAACACTGAAGCTTTCTTT
CDR3: CASSSTTNTEAFF

V: TRBV12-3/TRBV12-4
length: 14
D: -
J: TRBJ2-5
size: many
DNA: TGTGCCAGCAGCCTAGCTCGGAGGGGAGAGACCCAGTACTTC
CDR3: CASSLARRGETQYF

V: TRBV7-8
length: 14
D: TRBD2
J: TRBJ2-7
size: few
DNA: TGTGCCAGCAGCATAGGACTAGCGGTCTACGAGCAGTACTTC
CDR3: CASSIGLAVYEQYF

V: TRBV12-3/TRBV12-4
length: 14
D: TRBD1
J: TRBJ1-5
size: few
DNA: TGTGCCAGCAGCCCTGGACAGGGGAATCAGCCCCAGCATTTT
CDR3: CASSPGQGNQPQHF

V: TRBV12-3/TRBV12-4
length: 13
D: -
J: TRBJ1-1
size: few
DNA: TGTGCCAGCAACTTAGACAGACACACTGAAGCTTTCTTT
CDR3: CASNLDRHTEAFF

V: TRBV7-2
length: 14
D: TRBD2
J: TRBJ2-1
size: many
DNA: TGTGCCAGCATCCCGGGGGGGACTAGAGGTGAGCAGTTCTTC
CDR3: CASIPGGTRGEQFF

V: TRBV11-2
length: 16
D: -
J: TRBJ1-5
size: many
DNA: TGTGCCAGCAGCTTTATCCTGTCAGACCACAATCAGCCCCAGCATTTT
CDR3: CASSFILSDHNQPQHF